Listed below are T cell receptor beta chains from one sample, sequenced in a study of Ad26.COV2.S vaccination and SARS-CoV-2 variants. Method: immunoSEQ multiplex PCR; TCRdb's copy keeps in-frame clones and lacks some. The sample has approximately 400,000 clones; about four fifths are singletons. The sequencing used peripheral blood, collected in a trial of Ad26.COV2.S vaccine versus placebo. The receptors here all came from a person between 18 and 60 years old who received the Ad26.COV2.S COVID-19 vaccine or a placebo. Both conserved end residues are part of each CDR3. The D gene is left open where the match is weak. Only some rows state a clone size, as once, few, many or a class for expanded clones.

CDR3 protein,CDR3 DNA,clone size,D gene,V gene,J gene
CASSLPWVTEAFF,TGTGCCAGCAGCTTGCCTTGGGTCACTGAAGCTTTCTTT,few,NA,TRBV7-9,TRBJ1-1
CASTWTVNEQYF,TGTGCCAGCACCTGGACAGTAAACGAGCAGTACTTC,NA,NA,TRBV2,TRBJ2-7
CASSPRQAPVSGNTIYF,TGTGCCAGCAGCCCGCGACAGGCGCCGGTCTCTGGAAACACCATATATTTT,few,NA,TRBV7-2,TRBJ1-3
CASSPYLLLAPKSTDTQYF,TGCGCCAGCAGCCCTTACCTACTACTAGCGCCCAAAAGCACAGATACGCAGTATTTT,NA,TRBD2,TRBV4-1,TRBJ2-3
CASSTRPGAGPTF,TGTGCCAGCAGCACACGCCCCGGCGCGGGGCCGACTTTT,once,NA,TRBV9,TRBJ1-4
CSVVGLTDTQYF,TGCAGCGTTGTAGGCCTCACAGATACGCAGTATTTT,NA,NA,TRBV29-1,TRBJ2-3
CASSPSGGFYEQYF,TGTGCCAGTAGTCCGAGCGGGGGGTTCTACGAGCAGTACTTC,NA,TRBD2,TRBV19,TRBJ2-7
CASSDSPLEQYF,TGTGCCAGCAGTGACTCCCCCCTGGAGCAGTACTTC,NA,NA,TRBV6-4,TRBJ2-7
CASSLPGARGYTF,TGTGCCAGCAGCTTACCAGGTGCTCGCGGCTACACCTTC,NA,NA,TRBV7-3,TRBJ1-2
CAWSDDREGQPQHF,TGTGCCTGGAGTGACGACAGGGAAGGTCAGCCCCAGCATTTT,NA,TRBD1,TRBV30,TRBJ1-5
CASDAGGRRYEQYF,TGTGCCAGCGATGCGGGCGGGAGGAGGTACGAGCAGTACTTC,NA,TRBD2,TRBV2,TRBJ2-7
CASSPREGETQYF,TGTGCCAGCAGTCCTCGGGAAGGCGAGACCCAGTACTTC,NA,NA,TRBV6-4,TRBJ2-5
CASSSTGGSGNTIYF,TGTGCCAGCAGCTCGACGGGGGGCTCTGGAAACACCATATATTTT,NA,NA,TRBV7-6,TRBJ1-3
CASSSPGQGAETQYF,TGTGCCAGCAGTTCCCCGGGACAGGGGGCAGAGACCCAGTACTTC,NA,TRBD1,TRBV28,TRBJ2-5
CASSQDQGEYTEAFF,TGTGCCAGCAGCCAAGACCAGGGGGAGTACACTGAAGCTTTCTTT,NA,TRBD1,TRBV3-1/TRBV3-2,TRBJ1-1
CASSAGMAGGLGSSTEAFF,TGCGCCAGCAGCGCAGGGATGGCAGGGGGCCTGGGCTCGAGCACTGAAGCTTTCTTT,few,TRBD1,TRBV5-1,TRBJ1-1
CASSLSKGGGSYNEQFF,TGTGCCAGCAGCTTATCTAAGGGCGGTGGCTCCTACAATGAGCAGTTCTTC,once,NA,TRBV7-6,TRBJ2-1
CASSLEGDLYEQYF,TGTGCCAGCAGCCTGGAAGGGGACCTCTACGAGCAGTACTTC,NA,NA,TRBV7-9,TRBJ2-7
CASWSGQGSFEQYF,TGTGCCAGTTGGAGTGGACAGGGATCGTTCGAGCAGTACTTC,NA,TRBD1,TRBV11-2,TRBJ2-7
CASSPWTSGKDEQYF,TGTGCCAGCAGCCCCTGGACTAGCGGGAAAGACGAGCAGTACTTC,NA,TRBD2,TRBV3-1/TRBV3-2,TRBJ2-7
CASSSRRRGVGTEAFF,TGTGCCAGCAGCTCCCGCCGGCGGGGGGTAGGAACTGAAGCTTTCTTT,NA,NA,TRBV5-6,TRBJ1-1
CAWSMGVAQGYTF,TGTGCCTGGAGTATGGGGGTTGCTCAAGGCTACACCTTC,NA,NA,TRBV30,TRBJ1-2
CASSRQGNTEAFF,TGTGCCAGCAGTCGCCAGGGGAACACTGAAGCTTTCTTT,NA,NA,TRBV6-4,TRBJ1-1
CATSREGGMNTEAFF,TGTGCCACCAGCAGAGAGGGTGGAATGAACACTGAAGCTTTCTTT,medium-sized,NA,TRBV15,TRBJ1-1
CASSYVRESGYTF,TGTGCCAGCAGTTACGTGCGGGAGAGCGGCTACACCTTC,NA,NA,TRBV6-5,TRBJ1-2
CASSSWGGNTIYF,TGTGCCAGCAGTTCCTGGGGGGGAAACACCATATATTTT,NA,NA,TRBV28,TRBJ1-3
CARTGKTGELFF,TGTGCCAGGACAGGGAAAACCGGGGAGCTGTTTTTT,NA,TRBD1,TRBV19,TRBJ2-2
CASSPDGYSNQPQHF,TGTGCCAGTAGTCCGGACGGCTATAGCAATCAGCCCCAGCATTTT,few,NA,TRBV19,TRBJ1-5
CASSLAGWGNQPQHF,TGCGCCAGCAGCTTGGCCGGGTGGGGAAATCAGCCCCAGCATTTT,NA,NA,TRBV5-1,TRBJ1-5
CASSLVRSSGELFF,TGTGCCAGCAGCTTAGTTCGGAGCTCCGGGGAGCTGTTTTTT,NA,NA,TRBV11-3,TRBJ2-2
CASSILASPTEAFF,TGTGCCAGTAGTATCTTGGCCAGCCCGACTGAAGCTTTCTTT,NA,NA,TRBV19,TRBJ1-1
CASSFRARYEQYF,TGTGCCAGCAGCTTCCGGGCCCGCTACGAGCAGTACTTC,NA,NA,TRBV13,TRBJ2-7
CASSLGHEQYF,TGTGCCAGCAGCTTGGGTCACGAGCAGTACTTC,NA,NA,TRBV13,TRBJ2-7
CASTGGTPPYEQYF,TGTGCCAGCACCGGGGGGACCCCCCCCTACGAGCAGTACTTC,NA,TRBD2,TRBV28,TRBJ2-7
CASSSRGYLAGGPSPGELFF,TGTGCCAGCAGCTCTAGGGGTTACTTAGCGGGAGGGCCTAGCCCCGGGGAGCTGTTTTTT,NA,TRBD2,TRBV11-3,TRBJ2-2
CASSLAGGGETQYF,TGCGCCAGCAGCTTGGCAGGGGGTGGAGAGACCCAGTACTTC,NA,TRBD1,TRBV5-1,TRBJ2-5